This T cell receptor beta chain derives from a study of cytotoxic CD8 clonotypes in ibrutinib-treated CLL. The data were produced by immunoSEQ multiplex PCR, yet TCRdb's version contains in-frame clones alone and is incomplete. The sample lists a few hundred thousand clones, over 60% occurring once. As input for TCR beta libraries, approximately 1.9 micrograms of genomic DNA came from cryopreserved PBMCs. Germline values: CDR1 SQVTM, CDR2 ANQGSEA. Between the trimmed V and J ends, which lost 7 bases and 5 bases, there was a span of 14 bases. The CDR3 is 12 amino acids. V is TRBV29-1 and J is TRBJ2-5; possibly TRBD1 or TRBD2 for D (5 bases each). This TCR was recovered from a human donor with chronic lymphocytic leukemia. Source: PBMCs, taken after 36 months of ibrutinib treatment. Here the CDR3 DNA reads TGCAGCGCCAGAAGAGGGGAGGAGACCCAGTACTTC. Protein: CSARRGEETQYF.